At least ten counts were recorded for the clone carrying this TCR beta chain. Its antigen is currently unknown. This clone may be a read error of a much larger clone one base away. TCRdb re-analysed the multiplex PCR reads in MiXCR, keeping a single row per CDR3 protein. The sample includes 11,000 to 15,000 distinct CDR3 sequences, less than 70% of them seen just once. CDR1 is DFQATT, CDR2 SNEGSKA, per germline (reference sequence). The CDR3 runs to 11 residues. This entry is derived from a study of breast tumors, draining lymph nodes, adjacent tissues. Study observations and caveats: Luminal-like breast cancer showed significantly greater tumor-nontumor repertoire similarity than basal-like breast cancer did.

The chain has TRBV20-1 and TRBJ2-7; 8 bases fit TRBD2. The sequenced material came from tumor-adjacent breast tissue. The sequence was obtained from a female donor with breast cancer. Some clones in this sample may be carry-over from other donors' samples. DNA of the CDR3: TGCAGTGCTAGATACTCAGCGGGGGTCTCGTTC. It codes for CSARYSAGVSF.